These 2 T cell receptor beta chains came from one sample sequenced in a study of CD8 T cells in ankylosing spondylitis. Study-wide points: Blood of patients with ankylosing spondylitis appeared to be characterized by a TCR beta motif of several highly homologous variants.

TCRdb redid the calling of the 5' RACE reads with MiXCR, one entry per CDR3 protein. The sample carries hundreds of thousands of distinct CDR3 sequences, 10% to 15% recorded once. The antigens these receptors bind are not known. The sample comprised blood, either unsorted or a sorted T cell fraction (not recorded which). These receptors were taken from a male donor with ankylosing spondylitis.

The sample holds a few counts of this clonotype. V is TRBV5-1 and J is TRBJ2-1; D remains ambiguous. The germline CDR1 and CDR2 sequences are SGHRS and YFSETQ. The ends were cut back, 4 bases at V and 2 bases at J, with 10 bases in the middle. CDR3 size: 14 residues. The CDR3 DNA reads as TGCGCCAGCAGCGAAGCGATAACCTACAATGAGCAGTTCTTC. Its protein is CASSEAITYNEQFF. The complete variable domain, with remaining parts taken from reference TRBV5-1 and TRBJ2-1, reads KAGVTQTPRYLIKTRGQQVTLSCSPISGHRSVSWYQQTPGQGLQFLFEYFSETQRNKGNFPGRFSGRQFSNSRSEMNVSTLELGDSALYLCASSEAITYNEQFFGPGTRLTVL.

Only a few counts were recorded for this clonotype. V and J are TRBV24-1 and TRBJ2-5; 8 bases map to TRBD2. The CDR3 totals 13 residues. Germline V gene sequence: CDR1 KGHDR, CDR2 SFDVKD. The junction had 3 bases not matched to a gene; V was cut back by 8 bases and J by 2 bases. The CDR3, as DNA: TGTGCCACCAACGGGAGGGAGCAAGAGACCCAGTACTTC. It encodes CATNGREQETQYF.